This T cell receptor beta chain was captured by sequencing in a study of blood T cells in healthy people across ages (dated by TCRdb to the mid-2010s). At the level of the whole study: In model experiments, roughly one uniquely barcoded TCR beta cDNA molecule per two T cells was captured by template switching. To avoid experimental bias, donors of different ages were randomly spread across the sequencing lanes. The donors were divided into four age groups: young (average about 15 years), middle-aged (about 39), aged (around 59) and long-lived (82). The study measured age-related changes in TCR beta repertoire diversity using deep sequencing normalized with unique cDNA molecular identifiers. The study analyzed two additional independent replicas of 1 million unique cDNA reads from the same blood draw for two donors, one aged 18 to 29 and one aged 80 or older. General study outcomes and caveats: Compared with the aged group, the long-lived group had more naive CD4+ T cells, fewer expanded clones and increased TCR diversity, a pattern suggesting age selection. Because donor CMV infection status was unknown, age-related changes in expanded clonotypes were potentially confounded. Observed TCR beta diversity per million T cells fell roughly linearly with age, and a significant reduction was already apparent by age about 36. A strong correlation was found between observed TCR beta diversity and the percentage of naive T cells measured by flow cytometry. Estimates of total diversity based on one million sequenced T cells were regarded as lower bounds and as underestimates. Because profiling used bulk unsorted PBMCs, naive and antigen-experienced compartments could not be compared conclusively.

Systemically healthy Caucasian individuals from Russia, some 36 in total and aged 6 to 90 years, were included as donors. Around 10 milliliters of peripheral blood were collected from each donor into EDTA-treated Vacutainer tubes. PBMCs were isolated by Ficoll-Paque density-gradient centrifugation, with at least 6 million obtained per sample. Trizol reagent was used to extract total RNA from the PBMCs, yielding at least 6 micrograms per sample. For every donor, an aliquot of PBMCs went through flow cytometry to measure the percentages of naive CD45RAhigh/CD27high T cells. The library came from 5' RACE. The run used an Illumina HiSeq 2500. A second PCR of 7 to 11 cycles was performed with a sample-barcoded 5' primer and a J-beta primer mix. Each TCR beta cDNA molecule received a unique molecular identifier from a template-switch 5' adaptor carrying 12 random nucleotides. At least 2.5 million CDR3-containing paired-end reads were obtained from each sample. First-strand cDNA was synthesized from all RNA with the Mint cDNA synthesis kit, primed by a TRBC-specific oligonucleotide. Following uracil-DNA glycosylase treatment, all cDNA underwent a first 18-cycle PCR with the universal primers M1SS and BC2_uni_R. The published analysis was carried out like this. For normalization, 1 million high-quality reads, each with a distinct molecular identifier, were randomly selected from each sample. Reads with shared molecular identifiers were discarded instead of being binned into consensus sequences. MiTCR, with a Q25 quality threshold and the strictest error-elimination algorithm, was used for CDR3 identification, clonotype clustering and error correction. A nonparametric unseen species model with Euler transformation was used to estimate a lower bound on total TCR beta diversity. TCRdb applied fastp at Q25 and MiXCR to the public reads, then kept only in-frame beta chains. Rows with a matching CDR3 protein are joined into one entry that keeps the most common DNA and genes. TCRdb's processing, not the authors', yielded these V and J calls. The sample profile shows over a million distinct CDR3 sequences; more than 40% of them were found once. The top ten constitute over 15% of the sample.

To note about this clonotype: There is no known antigen for this receptor. One base away there is no much larger clone; base qualities are not given.

The sequence was obtained from a woman aged 60-75 years in good health. The sequenced sample consisted of blood.

In nucleotides, the sequence is TGTGCCAGCAAAACCGGGACAGCAAAGAACAATGAGCAGTTCTTC. It is translated as CASKTGTAKNNEQFF. The chain couples TRBV2 to TRBJ2-1; 7 middle bases align to TRBD1. From V the trimming removes 7 bases and from J it removes 5 bases, while the gene matches leave 11 bases of the junction unaccounted for. The CDR3 measures 15 amino acids from cysteine to phenylalanine. The CDR3 DNA has 45 bases and is translated from base 1. Looking up the germline V gene yields CDR1 SNHLY and CDR2 FYNNEI.